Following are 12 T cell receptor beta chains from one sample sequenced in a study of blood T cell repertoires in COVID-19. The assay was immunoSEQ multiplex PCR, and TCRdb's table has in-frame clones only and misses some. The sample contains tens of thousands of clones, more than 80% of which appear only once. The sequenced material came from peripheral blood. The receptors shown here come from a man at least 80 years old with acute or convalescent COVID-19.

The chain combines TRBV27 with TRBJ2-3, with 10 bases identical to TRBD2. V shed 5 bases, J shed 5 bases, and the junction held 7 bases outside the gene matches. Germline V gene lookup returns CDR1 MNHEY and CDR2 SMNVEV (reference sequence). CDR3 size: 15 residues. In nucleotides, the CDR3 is TGTGCCAGCAGTACCCAGCGGGGGGGCCTAGATACGCAGTATTTT. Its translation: CASSTQRGGLDTQYF.

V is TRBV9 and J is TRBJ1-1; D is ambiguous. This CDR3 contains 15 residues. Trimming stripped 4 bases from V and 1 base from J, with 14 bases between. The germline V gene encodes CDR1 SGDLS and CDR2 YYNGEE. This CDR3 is CASSPRGGANTEAFF. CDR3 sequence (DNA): TGTGCCAGCAGCCCCCGGGGAGGAGCGAACACTGAAGCTTTCTTT.

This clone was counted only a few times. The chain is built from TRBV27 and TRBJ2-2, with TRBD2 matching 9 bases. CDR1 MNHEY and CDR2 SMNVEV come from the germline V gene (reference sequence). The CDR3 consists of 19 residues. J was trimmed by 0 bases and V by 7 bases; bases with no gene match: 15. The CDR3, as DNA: TGTGCCAGCATGCGGTTTTGGGCTAGCGGGGTCGCGAACACCGGGGAGCTGTTTTTT. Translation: CASMRFWASGVANTGELFF.

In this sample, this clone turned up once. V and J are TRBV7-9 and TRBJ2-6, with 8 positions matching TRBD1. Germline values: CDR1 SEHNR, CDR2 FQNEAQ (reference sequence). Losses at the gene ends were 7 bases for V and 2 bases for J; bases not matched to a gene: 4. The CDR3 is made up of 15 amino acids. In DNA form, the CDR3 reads TGTGCCAGCACCAGGACAGGGCCTGGGGCCAACGTCCTGACTTTC. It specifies CASTRTGPGANVLTF.

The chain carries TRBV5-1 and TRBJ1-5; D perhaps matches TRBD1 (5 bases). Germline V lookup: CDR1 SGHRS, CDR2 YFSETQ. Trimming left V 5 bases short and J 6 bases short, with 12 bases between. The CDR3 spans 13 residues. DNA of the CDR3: TGCGCCAGCAGTCGCAGGGAGGGTCAGCCCCAGCATTTT. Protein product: CASSRREGQPQHF.

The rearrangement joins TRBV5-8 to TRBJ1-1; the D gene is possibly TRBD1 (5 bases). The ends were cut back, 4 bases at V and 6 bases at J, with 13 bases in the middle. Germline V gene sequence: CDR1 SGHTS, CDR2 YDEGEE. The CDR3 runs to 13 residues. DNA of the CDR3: TGTGCCAGCAGCGTACAGGTTCGGTCTGAAGCTTTCTTT. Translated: CASSVQVRSEAFF.

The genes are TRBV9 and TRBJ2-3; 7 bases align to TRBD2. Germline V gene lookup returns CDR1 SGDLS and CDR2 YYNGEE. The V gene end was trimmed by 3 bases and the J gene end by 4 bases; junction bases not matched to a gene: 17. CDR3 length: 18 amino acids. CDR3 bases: TGTGCCAGCAGCGCTGCAGGCGGGAGCTTACCACGTGCAGATACGCAGTATTTT. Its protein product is CASSAAGGSLPRADTQYF.

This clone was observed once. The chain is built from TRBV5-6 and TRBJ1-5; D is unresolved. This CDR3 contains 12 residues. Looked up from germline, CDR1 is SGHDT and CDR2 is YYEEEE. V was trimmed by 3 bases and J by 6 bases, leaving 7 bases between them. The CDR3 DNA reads TGTGCCAGCAGCTCCCCTAGTCAGCCCCAGCATTTT. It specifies CASSSPSQPQHF.

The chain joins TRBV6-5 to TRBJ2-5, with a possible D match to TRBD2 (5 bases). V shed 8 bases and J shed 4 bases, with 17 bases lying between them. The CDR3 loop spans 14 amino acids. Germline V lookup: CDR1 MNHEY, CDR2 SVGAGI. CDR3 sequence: CASDPPRRLETQYF. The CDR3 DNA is TGTGCCAGCGATCCGCCTCGGAGGTTAGAGACCCAGTACTTC.

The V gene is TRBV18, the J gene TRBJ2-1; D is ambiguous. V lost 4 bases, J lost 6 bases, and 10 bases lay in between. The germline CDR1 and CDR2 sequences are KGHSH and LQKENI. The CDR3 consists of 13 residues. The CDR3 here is CASSLSRSNEQFF. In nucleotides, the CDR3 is TGTGCCAGCTCACTTTCTAGGAGCAATGAGCAGTTCTTC.

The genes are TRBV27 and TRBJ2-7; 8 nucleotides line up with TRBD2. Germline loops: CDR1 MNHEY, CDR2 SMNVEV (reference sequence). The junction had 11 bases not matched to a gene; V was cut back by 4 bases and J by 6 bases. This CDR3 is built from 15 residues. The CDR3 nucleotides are TGTGCCAGCAGTTCCTCCTCACGGGAGGGCGTCGAGCAGTACTTC. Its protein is CASSSSSREGVEQYF.

The CDR3, as DNA: TGTGCCAGCAGCTTAGACATTGGGGCTCCGTACTCTGGAAACACCATATATTTT. The encoded protein is CASSLDIGAPYSGNTIYF. The chain employs TRBV9 and TRBJ1-3; D possibly corresponds to TRBD1 (5 bases). V dropped 4 bases and J dropped 0 bases, with 20 bases sitting between them. In germline, CDR1 is SGDLS, CDR2 YYNGEE. The CDR3 contains 18 residues.